The source of this T cell receptor beta chain is a study of shared T cell receptors in the human thymus (dated by TCRdb to the early 2020s). About the full investigation: The study investigated the way shared, self-reactive T-cell receptor alpha chains are produced in the human thymus.

With regard to this clone: No antigen is known for it. Base qualities are missing; no much larger clone stands one base away.

Taken from cysteine to phenylalanine, the CDR3 has 18 residues. Just the 54-base CDR3 DNA is kept, in frame starting at base 1. CDR1 LGHNA and CDR2 YSLEER were looked up in the germline V gene. Between the V and J ends, shortened by 0 bases and 0 bases respectively, the junction contains 18 bases. Library creation used the immunoSEQ multiplex PCR assay. TCRdb's version of the immuneACCESS table is confined to in-frame rearrangements and falls short of the full clone set. An unresolved V gene accounts for under half of the shortfall where checked; the remainder is of unknown origin. This sample gives 700,000 to 750,000 clones in total; 80% to 90% of them show up just once. Around 0.01% of the sample is held by the ten biggest clonotypes. This same sample was also part of a study on human thymus T cells. The second paper states: Immunologically healthy infants undergoing open corrective cardiac surgery for congenital heart defects in Finland were used as donors. The thymus tissue came from surgical resects taken out during corrective cardiac surgery. V and J gene segment usage appeared biased in both thymic and peripheral blood repertoires. The related research reported highly overlapping thymic TCR repertoires among unrelated individuals. TCR alpha and beta repertoires from roughly 8 infant thymus samples and a few related peripheral blood samples were characterized in the study. The cohort included about six male and a couple of female infants, with donor ages spanning 7 to 244 days. Thymocytes were freed from the tissue by mechanical means and kept at -70 degrees C as pellets of about 9-33 million cells. Genomic DNA was extracted from frozen cell pellets with a QIAsymphony instrument. TCRB and TCRAD loci were amplified from a standardized quantity of quality-controlled genomic DNA using the immunoSEQ multiplex PCR assay. Amplicons spanned the V(D)J region at a length sufficient to cover the CDR3 and identify V and J genes. Through the commercial immunoSEQ service, the amplicons were sequenced on an Illumina platform. Corrections for primer bias and sequencing errors followed previously described methods, while TCRAD and TCRB definitions were based on the IMGT database. Repertoires were analysed with immunoSEQ Analyzer 3.0 and VDJTools, covering basic statistics, V/J segment usage, diversity estimates, rarefaction and pairwise overlap. To estimate diversity, the Chao1, ChaoE, Efron-Thisted, Shannon and inverse Simpson indices were applied, and diversity was also estimated on datasets down-sampled to the smallest sample. Repertoire overlap was assessed by strict matching of CDR3 nucleotide sequence, V gene and J gene, and clustering was done by Jaccard-based multidimensional scaling. On average, roughly 890,000 unique TCRB clonotypes were obtained from thymus samples, compared with 70,000 to 100,000 from blood samples.

This chain joins TRBV4-3 to TRBJ2-7; tentative D gene TRBD1, with 6 bases matching. The source of this sequence is a girl under two years old with a congenital heart defect. Donor details come from another sample of the same person, matched by shared clones. The source material was thymocytes. The CDR3 here reads CASSQDRGSREVSYEQYF. Here is the DNA: TGCGCCAGCAGCCAAGATAGGGGGAGTCGAGAGGTCTCCTACGAGCAGTACTTC.